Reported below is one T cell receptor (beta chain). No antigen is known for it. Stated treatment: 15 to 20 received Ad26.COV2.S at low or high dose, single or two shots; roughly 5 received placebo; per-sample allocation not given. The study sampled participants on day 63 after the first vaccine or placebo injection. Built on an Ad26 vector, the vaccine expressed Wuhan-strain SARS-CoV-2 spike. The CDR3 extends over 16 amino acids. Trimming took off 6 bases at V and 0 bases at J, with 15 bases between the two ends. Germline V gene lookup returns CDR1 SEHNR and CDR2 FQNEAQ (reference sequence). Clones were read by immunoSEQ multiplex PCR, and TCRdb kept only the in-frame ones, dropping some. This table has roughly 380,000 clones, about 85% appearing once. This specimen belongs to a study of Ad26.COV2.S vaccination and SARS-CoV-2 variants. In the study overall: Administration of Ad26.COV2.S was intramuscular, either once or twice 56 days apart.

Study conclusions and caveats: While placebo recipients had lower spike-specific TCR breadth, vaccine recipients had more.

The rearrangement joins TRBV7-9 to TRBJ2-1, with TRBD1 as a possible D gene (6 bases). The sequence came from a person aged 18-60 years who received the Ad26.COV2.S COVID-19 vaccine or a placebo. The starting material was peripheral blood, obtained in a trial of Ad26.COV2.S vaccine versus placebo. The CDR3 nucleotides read TGTGCCAGCAGTGGGGGACAATCGAGCTCCTACAATGAGCAGTTCTTC. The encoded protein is CASSGGQSSSYNEQFF.